A single sample gave rise to the 18 T cell receptor beta chains below, sequenced in a study of spatial heterogeneity in lung cancer. Study-level results: Counts that tracked tumor mutation counts were those of expanded intratumoral alpha and beta TCRs.

Their recognized antigens are unknown. Time point denoted: sample taken at primary tumor resection. TCRdb re-analysed the 5' RACE reads in MiXCR, keeping a single row per CDR3 protein. Found here are 9,000 or so distinct CDR3 sequences, about 4.5% of them singletons; the top ten hold roughly 10%. Material: lung tumor tissue, obtained at surgery. All receptors derive from a female donor with early-stage non-small cell lung cancer.

The sample holds many counts of this clonotype. The chain has TRBV3-1 and TRBJ2-1; no clear D gene. V was shortened by 0 bases and J by 6 bases, with 12 bases between the two germline ends. The CDR3 is 15 amino acids. Per germline, CDR1 LGHDT and CDR2 YNNKEL (reference sequence). The chain's CDR3 is CASSQEPASGNEQFF. CDR3 in DNA: TGTGCCAGCAGCCAAGAGCCAGCGTCGGGCAATGAGCAGTTCTTC.

This clonotype is classed as medium-sized (0.01 to 0.1%). The rearrangement links TRBV20-1 to TRBJ2-5; 10 nucleotides agree with TRBD1. J gave up 3 bases and V 5 bases, and 15 bases lay outside the gene matches. From germline, CDR1 is DFQATT and CDR2 SNEGSKA (reference sequence). The CDR3 loop spans 17 amino acids. The CDR3 here is CSAGPPGTGVYEETQYF. In DNA form, the CDR3 reads TGCAGTGCTGGCCCACCTGGGACAGGGGTATACGAAGAGACCCAGTACTTC.

Within the sample, this clonotype is medium-sized. The chain employs TRBV6-2 or TRBV6-3 and TRBJ2-3, with a weak D call TRBD1 (5 bases). V dropped 2 bases and J dropped 14 bases, with 11 bases sitting between them. The germline CDR1 and CDR2 sequences are MNHEY and SVGEGT. The CDR3 has 11 residues. CDR3 nucleotide sequence: TGTGCCAGCAGTTACCGGCAGGGCAGGTATTTT. It translates to CASSYRQGRYF.

This clonotype is termed medium-sized. This chain uses TRBV3-1 with TRBJ1-4, with D possibly TRBD1 on 6 matching bases. Germline CDR1 reads LGHDT; CDR2 reads YNNKEL (reference sequence). Trimming pared 6 bases from V and 8 bases from J, leaving 28 bases between. This CDR3 is 18 amino acids long. The CDR3 DNA reads TGTGCCAGCAGTTCCCAGGGGACCACAGGCGCACTCGACGAAAAACTGTTTTTT. Translating it yields CASSSQGTTGALDEKLFF. Filled out from reference TRBV3-1 and TRBJ1-4, the complete variable domain reads DTAVSQTPKYLVTQMGNDKSIKCEQNLGHDTMYWYKQDSKKFLKIMFSYNNKELIINETVPNRFSPKSPDKAHLNLHINSLELGDSAVYFCASSSQGTTGALDEKLFFGSGTQLSVL.

This clonotype was seen repeatedly, ten times or more. J is TRBJ2-5 and V is TRBV7-2, with 10 bases identical to TRBD2. In germline, CDR1 is SGHTA, CDR2 FQGNSA. J lost 12 bases, V lost 5 bases, and 12 bases had no gene match. This CDR3 is 14 amino acids long. The CDR3 region is CASSGWTSGGVEYF. As DNA, the CDR3 is TGTGCCAGCAGCGGCTGGACTAGCGGAGGAGTCGAGTACTTC.

The rearrangement joins TRBV20-1 to TRBJ1-4; possibly TRBD1 for D (5 bases). The CDR3 is 16 residues long. Germline V CDR1 and CDR2: DFQATT, SNEGSKA (reference sequence). Deletions cut 2 bases from V and 7 bases from J, with 20 bases between. DNA of the CDR3: TGCAGTGCTAGAAGGGGTCGTACAGGCGTTAGTGAAAAACTGTTTTTT. Translated, it gives CSARRGRTGVSEKLFF.

This clonotype was observed at least ten times. V usage is TRBV6-1 and J usage is TRBJ1-2; weak D call: TRBD1 (6 bases). CDR3 length equals 12 residues. The ends were cut back, 10 bases at V and 8 bases at J, with 17 bases in the middle. Germline CDR1 reads MNHNS; CDR2 reads SASEGT. The CDR3 nucleotides read TGTGCCACTACAACAGGGTCTTTCGGCTACACCTTC. This translates into CATTTGSFGYTF.

This clonotype has at least ten counts. The rearrangement links TRBV9 to TRBJ2-7; 7 bases fit TRBD2. This CDR3 is built from 14 residues. CDR1 is SGDLS, CDR2 YYNGEE, per germline. The trim removed 1 base at V and 0 bases at J, leaving 1 base unmatched. CDR3 in amino acids: CASSVSGTSYEQYF. CDR3 in DNA: TGTGCCAGCAGCGTAAGCGGGACCTCCTACGAGCAGTACTTC. Drawing the rest from reference TRBV9 and TRBJ2-7, the complete variable domain is DSGVTQTPKHLITATGQRVTLRCSPRSGDLSVYWYQQSLDQGLQFLIQYYNGEERAKGNILERFSAQQFPDLHSELNLSSLELGDSALYFCASSVSGTSYEQYFGPGTRLTVT.

This clonotype has a count of ten or more. The chain has TRBV10-3 and TRBJ1-5, with 8 positions matching TRBD1. This CDR3 region has 16 residues. Losses at the gene ends were 0 bases for V and 6 bases for J; bases not matched to a gene: 7. Per germline, CDR1 ENHRY and CDR2 SYGVKD. For the CDR3, the DNA is TGTGCCATCAGTGAGTCTGTGACAGGGGAAGGTCAGCCCCAGCATTTT. As protein: CAISESVTGEGQPQHF.

This clonotype was recorded many times. This chain connects TRBV24-1 to TRBJ1-1, with D unresolved. This CDR3 contains 13 residues. Germline loops: CDR1 KGHDR, CDR2 SFDVKD. V gave up 1 base and J gave up 7 bases, with 9 bases separating them. Here the CDR3 reads CATSDFNGFEAFF. For the CDR3, the DNA is TGTGCCACCAGTGATTTCAACGGATTTGAAGCTTTCTTT.

This clonotype was seen at least ten times. CDR3 bases: TGCAGTGCTTTAACCCAAACTAGCGGGAGGGGTAATGAGCAGTTCTTC. As protein: CSALTQTSGRGNEQFF. The genes are TRBV20-1 and TRBJ2-1; 13 bases are shared with TRBD2. The J segment lost 7 bases and the V segment lost 5 bases, leaving 11 bases of the junction unmatched. The germline CDR1 and CDR2 sequences are DFQATT and SNEGSKA (reference sequence). The CDR3 has 16 residues.

This clonotype was found many times. V and J are TRBV3-1 and TRBJ1-6; D might be TRBD1 (6 bases). This CDR3 is built from 14 residues. The V gene's germline CDR1 is LGHDT and CDR2 YNNKEL (reference sequence). Trimming removed 2 bases from V and 7 bases from J, with 9 bases in between. The CDR3 region is CASSQTGNNSPLHF. CDR3 DNA: TGTGCCAGCAGCCAAACAGGGAACAATTCACCCCTCCACTTT.

This clonotype is termed medium-sized. The V call is TRBV12-3 or TRBV12-4, the J call TRBJ2-1; TRBD2 aligns across 11 bases. CDR3 length equals 17 residues. V trimming: 4 bases; J trimming: 2 bases; junction bases outside the gene matches: 7. The CDR3 spells CASSSHTSGSAYNEQFF. The CDR3 nucleotides are TGTGCCAGCAGTTCTCATACTAGCGGGAGCGCCTACAATGAGCAGTTCTTC.

This clonotype is labeled as medium-sized (0.01 to 0.1%). The chain links TRBV5-1 to TRBJ2-1; 7 nucleotides line up with TRBD2. Looked up from germline, CDR1 is SGHRS and CDR2 is YFSETQ. The V segment lost 4 bases and the J segment 9 bases; nucleotides outside the gene matches: 10. The CDR3 length is 14 residues. The DNA of the CDR3 is TGCGCCAGCAGCGTACAGTGGGGACTAAGTGAGCAGTTCTTC. Protein: CASSVQWGLSEQFF. Complete variable domain (other parts from reference TRBV5-1 and TRBJ2-1): KAGVTQTPRYLIKTRGQQVTLSCSPISGHRSVSWYQQTPGQGLQFLFEYFSETQRNKGNFPGRFSGRQFSNSRSEMNVSTLELGDSALYLCASSVQWGLSEQFFGPGTRLTVL.

This clonotype is labeled as medium-sized. V is TRBV4-1 and J is TRBJ2-1; tentatively, D is TRBD2 (6 bases). The germline CDR1 and CDR2 sequences are MGHRA and YSYEKL. The CDR3 totals 16 residues. Between the trimmed V and J ends, which lost 0 bases and 1 base, there was a span of 10 bases. The CDR3 DNA follows: TGCGCCAGCAGCCAAGATCCCGGGACTTCCTACAATGAGCAGTTCTTC. This translates into CASSQDPGTSYNEQFF.

In its sample, this clonotype ranks as medium-sized. The chain links TRBV11-1 to TRBJ2-1; 9 bases line up with TRBD2. J was trimmed by 10 bases and V by 5 bases; bases with no gene match: 21. The length of the CDR3 is 18 residues. Germline V gene data show CDR1 as SGHAT and CDR2 as FQDESV (reference sequence). This CDR3 is CASSPGARVAGALGEQFF. DNA for the CDR3: TGTGCCAGCAGCCCAGGGGCGAGAGTAGCGGGAGCCCTCGGCGAGCAGTTCTTC.

This clonotype is labeled large. The chain couples TRBV7-9 to TRBJ2-1; the match to TRBD2 covers 14 bases. J was trimmed by 7 bases and V by 3 bases; bases with no gene match: 5. The CDR3 covers 16 residues. CDR1 and CDR2 (germline): SEHNR, FQNEAQ (reference sequence). The CDR3 here is CASSLTSGRATNEQFF. The CDR3 bases are TGTGCCAGCAGCTTGACTAGCGGGAGGGCCACAAATGAGCAGTTCTTC.

This clonotype was seen a handful of times. The CDR3, as DNA: TGTGCCAGCAGTGGACAGGAGTTGACCGGGGAGCTGTTTTTT. Its protein product is CASSGQELTGELFF. The chain combines TRBV25-1 with TRBJ2-2; D is perhaps TRBD1 (6 bases). V lost 4 bases to trimming and J lost 5 bases, with 11 bases between them. The CDR3 is 14 amino acids. Germline assignment: CDR1 MGHDK and CDR2 SYGVNS. The full variable domain, its missing parts supplied by reference TRBV25-1 and TRBJ2-2, is EADIYQTPRYLVIGTGKKITLECSQTMGHDKMYWYQQDPGMELHLIHYSYGVNSTEKGDLSSESTVSRIRTEHFPLTLESARPSHTSQYLCASSGQELTGELFFGEGSRLTVL.